This entry describes one T cell receptor beta chain. Its antigen is undetermined. Germline loops: CDR1 SNHLY, CDR2 FYNNEI. Trimming at V came to 3 bases and at J to 2 bases, leaving 8 bases not matched to a gene. The CDR3 spans 16 residues. The sample is drawn from a study of shared clonotypes between healthy human individuals. Assay: immunoSEQ multiplex PCR; the TCRdb copy retains only in-frame clones and omits some. Of about 2 million clones in the sample, over 85% were seen once. Terminally differentiated effector memory CD45RA+ cells were excluded by CCR7 positive selection of CD45RO-negative cells. Study observations and caveats: Incompleteness in sorted-subset sequencing, despite large depth, was shown by rarefaction.

The sequencing input was naive CD8+ T cells sorted from blood. The chain links TRBV2 to TRBJ2-3; 7 positions agree with TRBD2. This clonotype was sampled from a man aged 18 to 29 in good health. This CDR3 reads CASSDGLAAFTDTQYF. CDR3 nucleotides: TGTGCCAGCAGTGATGGCCTAGCGGCTTTCACAGATACGCAGTATTTT. Drawing the rest from reference TRBV2 and TRBJ2-3, the complete variable domain is EPEVTQTPSHQVTQMGQEVILRCVPISNHLYFYWYRQILGQKVEFLVSFYNNEISEKSEIFDDQFSVERPDGSNFTLKIRSTKLEDSAMYFCASSDGLAAFTDTQYFGPGTRLTVL.